This T cell receptor (beta chain) came from a study of T cells in Graves' hyperthyroidism and ophthalmopathy. An approximately 10 ml volume of fresh peripheral blood provided the PBMCs. RNA transcripts provided the source from which TCR beta CDR3 regions were amplified. The primer set for the first-round RT-PCR of the TCR CDR3 was HTBI. Using its own MiXCR run on the multiplex PCR reads, TCRdb lists one record per CDR3 protein. The sample contains about 840,000 distinct CDR3 sequences, around 39% of which appear only once. There are 15 residues in the CDR3. The J segment lost 4 bases and the V segment lost 8 bases, leaving 11 bases of the junction unmatched. CDR1 is SNHLY and CDR2 is FYNNEI in the germline V gene. Only a few counts were recorded for this clonotype.

This receptor was taken from a man aged 18 to 30 with Graves' hyperthyroidism. Sample: blood. The genes are TRBV2 and TRBJ2-7; TRBD1 aligns across 10 bases. CDR3: CASVRGDRGRYEQYF. In DNA, the CDR3 is TGTGCCAGCGTTAGGGGGGACAGGGGAAGGTACGAGCAGTACTTC. Drawing the rest from reference TRBV2 and TRBJ2-7, the complete variable domain is EPEVTQTPSHQVTQMGQEVILRCVPISNHLYFYWYRQILGQKVEFLVSFYNNEISEKSEIFDDQFSVERPDGSNFTLKIRSTKLEDSAMYFCASVRGDRGRYEQYFGPGTRLTVT.